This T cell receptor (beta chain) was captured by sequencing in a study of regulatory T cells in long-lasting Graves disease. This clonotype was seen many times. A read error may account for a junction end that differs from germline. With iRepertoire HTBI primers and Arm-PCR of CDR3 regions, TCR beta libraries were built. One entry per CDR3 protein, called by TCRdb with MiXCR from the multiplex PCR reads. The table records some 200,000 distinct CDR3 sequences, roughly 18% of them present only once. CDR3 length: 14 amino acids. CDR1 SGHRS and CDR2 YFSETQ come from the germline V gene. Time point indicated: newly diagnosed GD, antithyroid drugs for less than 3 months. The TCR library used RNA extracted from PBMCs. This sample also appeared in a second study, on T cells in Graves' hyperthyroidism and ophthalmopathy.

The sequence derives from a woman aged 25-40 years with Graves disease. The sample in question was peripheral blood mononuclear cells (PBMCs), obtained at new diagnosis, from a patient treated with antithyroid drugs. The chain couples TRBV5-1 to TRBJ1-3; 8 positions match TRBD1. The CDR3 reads CASSLGQGGNTIYF. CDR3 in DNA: TGTGCCAGCAGCTTAGGACAGGGTGGAAACACCATATATTTT.